This T cell receptor (beta chain) came from a study of identical twins. Concerning this clonotype itself: Its antigen is unknown.

Each donor was a healthy Caucasian. A universal primer site was incorporated via template switching, and the cDNA contained unique molecular identifiers. TCRdb reprocessed the 5' RACE reads with MiXCR, giving one entry per CDR3 protein. The sample includes around 490,000 distinct CDR3 sequences, about 20% seen only once; the top ten take approximately 0.52%. Whole-study findings and limits: Model-predicted out-of-frame TCR alpha sharing fell below observed values in monozygotic twins. Among beta out-of-frame sequences, excess sharing between twins appeared weaker.

The same sample was also used in a study of yellow fever vaccine responses in identical twins.

This TCR was recovered from a woman aged 18-29 years in good health. The sequenced sample consisted of CD4+ T cells sorted from blood.

DNA of the CDR3: TGTGCCAGCAGTCGATCCTTTGGAGGGGGCACAGATACGCAGTATTTT. Translation: CASSRSFGGGTDTQYF. This chain connects TRBV4-2 to TRBJ2-3; a weak D match, TRBD2 (6 bases). There are 16 residues in the CDR3. Per germline, CDR1 LGHNA and CDR2 YNFKEQ. Trimming cost V 6 bases and J 1 base, with 17 bases left between them.